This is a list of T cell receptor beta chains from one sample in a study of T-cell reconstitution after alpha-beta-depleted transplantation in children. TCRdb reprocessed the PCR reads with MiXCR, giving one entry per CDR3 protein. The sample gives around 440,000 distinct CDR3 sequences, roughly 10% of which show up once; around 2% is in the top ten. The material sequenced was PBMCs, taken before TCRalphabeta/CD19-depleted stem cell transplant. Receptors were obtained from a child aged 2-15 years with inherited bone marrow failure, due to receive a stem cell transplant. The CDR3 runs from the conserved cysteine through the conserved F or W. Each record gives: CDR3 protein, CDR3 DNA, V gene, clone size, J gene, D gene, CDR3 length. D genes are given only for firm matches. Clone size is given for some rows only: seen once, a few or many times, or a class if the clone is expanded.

CDR3: CASSQVGDRGYNSPLHF
DNA: TGTGCCAGCAGCCAAGTGGGGGACAGGGGCTATAATTCACCCCTCCACTTT
V: TRBV4-2
size: few
J: TRBJ1-6
D: TRBD1
length: 17

CDR3: CASSKQGARTEAFF
DNA: TGTGCCAGCAGCAAACAGGGGGCGAGGACTGAAGCTTTCTTT
V: TRBV12-3/TRBV12-4
size: many
J: TRBJ1-1
D: TRBD1
length: 14

CDR3: CASTPDRAGAEQYF
DNA: TGTGCCAGCACCCCAGACAGGGCCGGGGCCGAGCAGTACTTC
V: TRBV27
size: many
J: TRBJ2-7
D: TRBD1
length: 14

CDR3: CASSPRGAEFNEQFF
DNA: TGTGCCAGCAGCCCTCGTGGGGCCGAATTCAATGAGCAGTTCTTC
V: TRBV7-9
size: NA
J: TRBJ2-1
D: NA
length: 15

CDR3: CSAREDVYEQYF
DNA: TGCAGTGCTAGAGAGGACGTTTACGAGCAGTACTTC
V: TRBV20-1
size: NA
J: TRBJ2-7
D: NA
length: 12

CDR3: CASSLSLGLVSGELFF
DNA: TGTGCCAGCAGCTTATCTTTAGGACTAGTCTCCGGGGAGCTGTTTTTT
V: TRBV7-9
size: NA
J: TRBJ2-2
D: TRBD2
length: 16

CDR3: CASSLNREGGNTIYF
DNA: TGTGCCAGCAGTTTGAACAGGGAGGGCGGAAACACCATATATTTT
V: TRBV28
size: many
J: TRBJ1-3
D: NA
length: 15

CDR3: CASKIQETQYF
DNA: TGTGCCAGCAAAATACAAGAGACCCAGTACTTC
V: TRBV28
size: NA
J: TRBJ2-5
D: NA
length: 11

CDR3: CASSQDNGVAYNEQFF
DNA: TGTGCCAGCAGCCAAGATAATGGGGTTGCCTACAATGAGCAGTTCTTC
V: TRBV4-2
size: few
J: TRBJ2-1
D: NA
length: 16

CDR3: CASSSSRDRGWDEQYF
DNA: TGTGCCAGCAGCTCAAGTCGGGACAGGGGGTGGGACGAGCAGTACTTC
V: TRBV7-9
size: NA
J: TRBJ2-7
D: TRBD1
length: 16

CDR3: CSASSGALSGNTIYF
DNA: TGCAGTGCTAGTTCAGGGGCGCTCTCTGGAAACACCATATATTTT
V: TRBV20-1
size: NA
J: TRBJ1-3
D: NA
length: 15

CDR3: CATRDSTHYNEQFF
DNA: TGTGCCACCAGAGACTCAACCCATTACAATGAGCAGTTCTTC
V: TRBV15
size: few
J: TRBJ2-1
D: NA
length: 14

CDR3: CASSSVWSSYEQYF
DNA: TGTGCCAGCAGCAGCGTCTGGAGCTCCTACGAGCAGTACTTC
V: TRBV7-2
size: NA
J: TRBJ2-7
D: NA
length: 14

CDR3: CASSLLSGGRTNNEQFF
DNA: TGTGCCAGCAGCCTCCTGAGTGGCGGGAGAACCAACAATGAGCAGTTCTTC
V: TRBV4-2
size: many
J: TRBJ2-1
D: TRBD2
length: 17

CDR3: CCAAPVRTSGVTGELFF
DNA: TGCTGTGCTGCCCCAGTTAGGACTAGCGGAGTGACCGGGGAGCTGTTTTTT
V: TRBV20-1
size: NA
J: TRBJ2-2
D: TRBD2
length: 17

CDR3: CASDPGTTSNTGELFF
DNA: TGTGCCAGCGACCCCGGGACTACCTCGAACACCGGGGAGCTGTTTTTT
V: TRBV12-3/TRBV12-4
size: NA
J: TRBJ2-2
D: TRBD2
length: 16

CDR3: CASSLGHLNEKLFF
DNA: TGCGCCAGCAGCTTGGGACACCTTAATGAAAAACTGTTTTTT
V: TRBV5-1
size: many
J: TRBJ1-4
D: NA
length: 14

CDR3: CSARTSGRHEQYF
DNA: TGCAGTGCTAGGACTAGCGGGAGGCACGAGCAGTACTTC
V: TRBV20-1
size: many
J: TRBJ2-7
D: TRBD2
length: 13

CDR3: CAIPTGFEQYF
DNA: TGTGCCATCCCAACAGGGTTTGAGCAGTACTTC
V: TRBV21-1
size: many
J: TRBJ2-7
D: NA
length: 11

CDR3: CASSHGGEGYEQYF
DNA: TGTGCCAGCAGTCACGGGGGCGAGGGCTACGAGCAGTACTTC
V: TRBV27
size: NA
J: TRBJ2-7
D: NA
length: 14

CDR3: CASSPRGVNIQYF
DNA: TGTGCCAGCAGCCCACGCGGGGTAAACATTCAGTACTTC
V: TRBV7-2
size: few
J: TRBJ2-4
D: NA
length: 13

CDR3: CASSSGQFSGGANVLTF
DNA: TGTGCCAGCAGTTCGGGACAGTTCTCCGGTGGGGCCAACGTCCTGACTTTC
V: TRBV6-5
size: many
J: TRBJ2-6
D: TRBD1
length: 17

CDR3: CASSVAGTAYEQYF
DNA: TGTGCCAGCAGCGTAGCGGGGACAGCCTACGAGCAGTACTTC
V: TRBV9
size: few
J: TRBJ2-7
D: TRBD1
length: 14

CDR3: CATSDTRRGGSYGYTF
DNA: TGTGCCACCAGTGATACGCGCCGGGGGGGTAGTTATGGCTACACCTTC
V: TRBV24-1
size: NA
J: TRBJ1-2
D: NA
length: 16

CDR3: CASSIGARTEAFF
DNA: TGTGCCAGTAGTATTGGTGCCCGCACTGAAGCTTTCTTT
V: TRBV19
size: once
J: TRBJ1-1
D: NA
length: 13

CDR3: CASSQGSGGFTGELFF
DNA: TGCGCCAGCAGCCAAGGCTCAGGGGGATTCACCGGGGAGCTGTTTTTT
V: TRBV4-3
size: many
J: TRBJ2-2
D: TRBD1
length: 16

CDR3: CAISDLTGGASYEQYF
DNA: TGTGCCATCAGTGACCTTACAGGGGGCGCTTCCTACGAGCAGTACTTC
V: TRBV10-3
size: many
J: TRBJ2-7
D: TRBD1
length: 16

CDR3: CASSLYPGMTYGYTF
DNA: TGTGCCAGCAGTTTATATCCCGGCATGACCTATGGCTACACCTTC
V: TRBV27
size: many
J: TRBJ1-2
D: NA
length: 15

CDR3: CASSYRKIPGSSGANVLTF
DNA: TGTGCCAGCAGTTACCGGAAGATACCGGGGAGCTCTGGGGCCAACGTCCTGACTTTC
V: TRBV6-5
size: few
J: TRBJ2-6
D: NA
length: 19

CDR3: CASSRGGRADEQFF
DNA: TGCGCCAGCAGCCGGGGCGGGAGGGCGGATGAGCAGTTCTTC
V: TRBV4-1
size: many
J: TRBJ2-1
D: TRBD2
length: 14

CDR3: CASSEFSSLPNSPLHF
DNA: TGTGCCAGCAGTGAATTCTCGTCCCTCCCGAATTCACCCCTCCACTTT
V: TRBV25-1
size: many
J: TRBJ1-6
D: NA
length: 16

CDR3: CASSPRQGIQPQHF
DNA: TGCGCCAGCAGCCCCCGACAGGGGATACAGCCCCAGCATTTT
V: TRBV4-1
size: NA
J: TRBJ1-5
D: TRBD1
length: 14

CDR3: CASSFGGTPNF
DNA: TGTGCCAGCAGTTTCGGGGGCACCCCTAACTTC
V: TRBV28
size: NA
J: TRBJ2-5
D: NA
length: 11

CDR3: CASSPVSYEQYF
DNA: TGTGCCAGCAGTCCCGTATCCTACGAGCAGTACTTC
V: TRBV28
size: many
J: TRBJ2-7
D: NA
length: 12

CDR3: CASRVTGTTYEQYF
DNA: TGTGCCAGCCGGGTAACGGGGACAACCTACGAGCAGTACTTC
V: TRBV2
size: many
J: TRBJ2-7
D: NA
length: 14

CDR3: CASSSLPGLASSGANVLTF
DNA: TGTGCCAGCAGCTCGCTCCCGGGACTTGCGAGCTCTGGGGCCAACGTCCTGACTTTC
V: TRBV5-4
size: few
J: TRBJ2-6
D: NA
length: 19

CDR3: CASSLRTGLWDEKLFF
DNA: TGTGCCAGTAGTCTGCGGACAGGTTTATGGGATGAAAAACTGTTTTTT
V: TRBV19
size: many
J: TRBJ1-4
D: TRBD1
length: 16

CDR3: CARNRGTTPYNEQFF
DNA: TGTGCCAGGAACAGGGGGACCACACCCTACAATGAGCAGTTCTTC
V: TRBV5-3
size: few
J: TRBJ2-1
D: TRBD1
length: 15

CDR3: CASSKERVRAPSYNEQFF
DNA: TGTGCCAGCAGCAAAGAAAGAGTCCGGGCCCCTTCTTACAATGAGCAGTTCTTC
V: TRBV21-1
size: NA
J: TRBJ2-1
D: NA
length: 18

CDR3: CASRYLQGSGDQPQHF
DNA: TGTGCCAGTAGGTACCTGCAGGGAAGCGGGGATCAGCCCCAGCATTTT
V: TRBV19
size: many
J: TRBJ1-5
D: NA
length: 16

CDR3: CASSPPEVYIYGYTF
DNA: TGTGCCAGCAGCCCTCCCGAGGTGTACATCTATGGCTACACCTTC
V: TRBV11-2
size: many
J: TRBJ1-2
D: NA
length: 15

CDR3: CASSLVGLSISGANVLTF
DNA: TGCGCCAGCAGCTTGGTGGGACTATCCATCTCTGGGGCCAACGTCCTGACTTTC
V: TRBV5-1
size: NA
J: TRBJ2-6
D: TRBD2
length: 18

CDR3: CASSLAQRTPYEQYF
DNA: TGTGCCAGCAGCTTGGCCCAGCGGACCCCCTACGAGCAGTACTTC
V: TRBV5-5
size: many
J: TRBJ2-7
D: NA
length: 15

CDR3: CASSFSTEVQPQHF
DNA: TGTGCCAGCAGTTTTAGCACTGAAGTTCAGCCCCAGCATTTT
V: TRBV6-5
size: many
J: TRBJ1-5
D: NA
length: 14

CDR3: CSALGGRSSGELFF
DNA: TGCAGCGCCCTCGGCGGGAGGTCCTCCGGGGAGCTGTTTTTT
V: TRBV29-1
size: NA
J: TRBJ2-2
D: TRBD2
length: 14

CDR3: CASSLVGQSPTGELFF
DNA: TGTGCCAGCAGCTTAGTCGGCCAATCCCCCACCGGGGAGCTGTTTTTT
V: TRBV7-2
size: few
J: TRBJ2-2
D: NA
length: 16

CDR3: CASSQAAGSYEQYF
DNA: TGCGCCAGCAGCCAAGCGGCAGGGTCCTACGAGCAGTACTTC
V: TRBV4-3
size: many
J: TRBJ2-7
D: NA
length: 14

CDR3: CASSLGDLTRYHNEQFF
DNA: TGTGCCAGCAGTTTAGGAGATCTGACTAGGTACCACAATGAGCAGTTCTTC
V: TRBV7-2
size: many
J: TRBJ2-1
D: NA
length: 17

CDR3: CASSLYYGYTF
DNA: TGTGCCAGCAGCTTATATTATGGCTACACCTTC
V: TRBV7-9
size: many
J: TRBJ1-2
D: NA
length: 11

CDR3: CASSMGRAINEQFF
DNA: TGTGCCAGTAGTATGGGGAGGGCCATCAATGAGCAGTTCTTC
V: TRBV19
size: NA
J: TRBJ2-1
D: TRBD2
length: 14

CDR3: CASSHSQYEQYF
DNA: TGTGCCAGCAGTCACAGTCAATACGAGCAGTACTTC
V: TRBV12-3/TRBV12-4
size: few
J: TRBJ2-7
D: NA
length: 12

CDR3: CSVVSEPYNEQFF
DNA: TGCAGCGTTGTTTCCGAACCTTACAATGAGCAGTTCTTC
V: TRBV29-1
size: many
J: TRBJ2-1
D: NA
length: 13

CDR3: CASSRGTSGRGTEAFF
DNA: TGTGCCAGCAGTCGGGGGACCTCCGGGCGGGGCACTGAAGCTTTCTTT
V: TRBV12-3/TRBV12-4
size: many
J: TRBJ1-1
D: NA
length: 16

CDR3: CSARVWRTSGRESSTDTQYF
DNA: TGCAGTGCTAGAGTCTGGCGGACTAGCGGGAGAGAGAGTAGCACAGATACGCAGTATTTT
V: TRBV20-1
size: many
J: TRBJ2-3
D: TRBD2
length: 20

CDR3: CASSQNEPSNYGYTF
DNA: TGCGCCAGCAGCCAAAACGAGCCCTCCAACTATGGCTACACCTTC
V: TRBV4-3
size: few
J: TRBJ1-2
D: NA
length: 15